Each of the 10 T cell receptor beta chains below was sequenced from the same sample in a study of blood T cell repertoires in COVID-19. Clones were sequenced by immunoSEQ multiplex PCR, and TCRdb holds only the in-frame ones, with some missing. The table has 380,000 or so clones, roughly 90% seen once. The sequenced sample consisted of PBMCs or T cells enriched from blood (not recorded which). The receptors shown here come from a woman in her 30s with acute COVID-19.

The chain is built from TRBV10-3 and TRBJ2-3, with 10 bases lining up with TRBD2. This CDR3 region has 17 residues. With V trimmed by 4 bases and J by 5 bases, 12 bases remained unmatched. CDR1 and CDR2 from the germline V gene are ENHRY and SYGVKD. CDR3 loop: CAISGENLAGDLDTQYF. CDR3 nucleotides: TGTGCCATCAGTGGGGAAAATCTAGCGGGGGACCTAGATACGCAGTATTTT.

The V and J genes are TRBV28 and TRBJ2-1; 8 bases map to TRBD2. The germline CDR1 and CDR2 sequences are MDHEN and SYDVKM. This CDR3 has 16 amino acids. V gave up 3 bases and J gave up 9 bases; unmatched junction bases: 13. The CDR3 is CASSLYGGAGLGEQFF. DNA for the CDR3: TGTGCCAGCAGTTTGTACGGGGGGGCCGGGTTAGGTGAGCAGTTCTTC.

The chain joins TRBV14 to TRBJ2-7; the D is unclear. Between the trimmed V and J ends, which lost 2 bases and 4 bases, there was a span of 6 bases. This CDR3 is 12 amino acids long. Germline V gene data show CDR1 as SGHDN and CDR2 as FVKESK. The CDR3 is CASSQSLYEQYF. The CDR3 nucleotides are TGTGCCAGCAGCCAAAGCCTTTACGAGCAGTACTTC.

This chain connects TRBV27 to TRBJ1-3; no firm D call. CDR1 is MNHEY and CDR2 is SMNVEV in the germline V gene (reference sequence). The CDR3 covers 15 residues. V lost 5 bases to trimming and J lost 0 bases, with 11 bases between them. Here the CDR3 reads CASSPTYSSGNTIYF. The CDR3 region has the DNA TGTGCCAGCAGTCCGACTTATAGCTCTGGAAACACCATATATTTT.

The chain carries TRBV21-1 and TRBJ2-3; TRBD1, as called in the table, went unchecked against the DNA. TRBV21-1 is a recognized pseudogene. The CDR3 runs 16 residues. The CDR3 loop is CASSKEAGLRTDTQYF. The CDR3 bases are TGTGCCAGCAGCAAAGAGGCAGGGTTGAGGACAGATACGCAGTATTTT.

J is TRBJ2-7 and V is TRBV7-9; TRBD1 agrees at 7 bases. Trimming cost V 5 bases and J 2 bases; bases outside gene matches: 6. Germline V gene sequence: CDR1 SEHNR, CDR2 FQNEAQ (reference sequence). This CDR3 region has 14 residues. The CDR3 is CASSPDRVAYEQYF. DNA for the CDR3: TGTGCCAGCAGCCCCGACAGGGTAGCCTACGAGCAGTACTTC.

V is TRBV19 and J is TRBJ1-5; tentatively, D is TRBD1 (6 bases). The germline V gene encodes CDR1 LNHDA and CDR2 SQIVND (reference sequence). The germline V and J ends were trimmed by 3 bases and 2 bases, with 17 bases remaining between them. The CDR3 has 17 residues. The DNA of the CDR3 is TGTGCCAGTAGTATCCTGATGGGGGCTGGTGGCAATCAGCCCCAGCATTTT. This gives the protein CASSILMGAGGNQPQHF.

The J gene is TRBJ2-2, the V gene TRBV19, with 8 bases matching TRBD1. The ends lost 6 bases at V and 4 bases at J; junction bases unmatched: 4. Germline CDR1 reads LNHDA; CDR2 reads SQIVND (reference sequence). The CDR3 runs to 14 residues. The CDR3: CASRRDRGTGELFF. The CDR3 DNA sequence: TGTGCCAGTAGGCGAGACAGGGGCACCGGGGAGCTGTTTTTT.

V and J are TRBV5-6 and TRBJ1-2; a possible D gene is TRBD1 (5 bases). This CDR3 contains 14 residues. V lost 0 bases and J 7 bases, leaving 13 bases between the germline ends. Germline V gene sequence: CDR1 SGHDT, CDR2 YYEEEE. The CDR3 coding sequence is TGTGCCAGCAGCTTGGCCGGGGGATTGCGTGGCTACACCTTC. Its translation is CASSLAGGLRGYTF.

V usage is TRBV6-5 and J usage is TRBJ2-7; 7 nucleotides line up with TRBD1. The ends lost 7 bases at V and 1 base at J; junction bases unmatched: 4. This CDR3 comprises 13 residues. The V gene's germline CDR1 is MNHEY and CDR2 SVGAGI. The CDR3 sequence: CASTRQGSYEQYF. CDR3 coding DNA: TGTGCCAGCACCCGACAGGGTTCCTACGAGCAGTACTTC.